One and the same sample provided the 19 T cell receptor beta chains below, sequenced in a study of CD8+ T cells in alopecia areata. Sample treatment: oral pan-JAK inhibitor, 5-10 mg twice daily. In each case, RNA was isolated and then reverse transcribed into cDNA as the sequencing template. Assay: immunoSEQ multiplex PCR; the TCRdb copy retains only in-frame clones and omits some. The sample records some 210,000 clones, more than 60% being singletons. The starting material was CD4+ T cells sorted from blood, obtained at approximately week 42, from a patient treated with tofacitinib. These receptors originate from a human donor with alopecia areata.

This clone was detected only a few times. CDR3 sequence: CASSEALRGDGHNEQFF. The CDR3 nucleotides read TGTGCCAGCAGTGAAGCGCTTAGGGGAGACGGTCACAATGAGCAGTTCTTC. This sequence joins TRBV2 and TRBJ2-1; D could derive from TRBD1 or TRBD2 (5 bases each). The germline CDR1 and CDR2 sequences are SNHLY and FYNNEI. With 0 bases removed from V and 5 bases from J, the gap between germline ends came to 17 bases. CDR3 length: 17 amino acids.

The count of this clone is one. V gene TRBV9 combines with J gene TRBJ1-2, with no clear D. The CDR3 runs 13 residues. Trimming pared 3 bases from V and 0 bases from J, leaving 6 bases between. Germline loops: CDR1 SGDLS, CDR2 YYNGEE. CDR3 bases: TGTGCCAGCAGCGACGGTTCTAACTATGGCTACACCTTC. It yields the protein CASSDGSNYGYTF.

The V call is TRBV4-1, the J call TRBJ2-1; TRBD1 aligns across 7 bases. The CDR3 totals 13 residues. V was clipped by 2 bases and J by 6 bases; unmatched bases: 1. CDR1 is MGHRA and CDR2 is YSYEKL in the germline V gene. The CDR3 loop reads CASSQYRGNEQFF. In DNA, the CDR3 is TGCGCCAGCAGCCAATACAGGGGCAATGAGCAGTTCTTC.

The J gene is TRBJ2-5, the V gene TRBV2; no clear D. The germline V gene encodes CDR1 SNHLY and CDR2 FYNNEI. This CDR3 contains 14 residues. V was cut by 2 bases and J by 1 base, with 8 bases left in between. The CDR3 sequence is CASSERQPQETQYF. The CDR3 nucleotides read TGTGCCAGCAGTGAACGGCAACCCCAAGAGACCCAGTACTTC.

The chain links TRBV25-1 to TRBJ2-6; a weak D match, TRBD1 (6 bases). CDR1 and CDR2 (germline): MGHDK, SYGVNS. V lost 5 bases and J 0 bases, leaving 17 bases between the germline ends. The CDR3 runs 18 residues. The CDR3 here is CASSPTGSTFSGANVLTF. The DNA for the CDR3 is TGTGCCAGCAGTCCAACAGGGAGTACTTTCTCTGGGGCCAACGTCCTGACTTTC. Full variable domain (rest looked up from reference TRBV25-1 and TRBJ2-6): EADIYQTPRYLVIGTGKKITLECSQTMGHDKMYWYQQDPGMELHLIHYSYGVNSTEKGDLSSESTVSRIRTEHFPLTLESARPSHTSQYLCASSPTGSTFSGANVLTFGAGSRLTVL.

The chain combines TRBV9 with TRBJ2-1; TRBD2 matches at 12 bases. The germline V gene has CDR1 SGDLS and CDR2 YYNGEE. Germline trimming cut 0 bases from V and 7 bases from J; bases unmatched to any gene: 11. The CDR3 extends over 18 amino acids. The CDR3 is CASSVVPLAGGLVNEQFF. In nucleotides, the CDR3 is TGTGCCAGCAGCGTAGTTCCGCTAGCGGGGGGGCTCGTAAATGAGCAGTTCTTC.

A few counts support this clone. V is TRBV5-6 and J is TRBJ1-2; D may be TRBD1 (5 bases). CDR1 is SGHDT and CDR2 is YYEEEE in the germline V gene. This CDR3 comprises 15 residues. Trimming removed 2 bases from V and 2 bases from J, with 13 bases in between. CDR3 loop: CASSFQGPSNYGYTF. Here the CDR3 DNA reads TGTGCCAGCAGCTTTCAGGGCCCCTCGAACTATGGCTACACCTTC.

The rearrangement joins TRBV27 to TRBJ1-6; D is undetermined. V was cut by 5 bases and J by 4 bases, with 15 bases left in between. Germline V gene lookup returns CDR1 MNHEY and CDR2 SMNVEV (reference sequence). The CDR3 totals 16 residues. The CDR3 nucleotides are TGTGCCAGCAGTCCAACTCAACAGCAATATAATTCACCCCTCCACTTT. This gives the protein CASSPTQQQYNSPLHF.

This chain connects TRBV6-1 to TRBJ2-7; tentatively, D is TRBD2 (5 bases). The CDR3 totals 15 residues. Trimming shortened V by 6 bases and J by 1 base, and 16 bases separated the two germline ends. CDR1 and CDR2 from the germline V gene are MNHNS and SASEGT. CDR3 coding DNA: TGTGCCAGCAGCCCTTCTACCGGGGTTTCCTACGAGCAGTACTTC. As protein: CASSPSTGVSYEQYF.

The chain employs TRBV7-2 and TRBJ1-5; D is possibly TRBD1 (5 bases). CDR3 length: 18 residues. V gave up 1 base and J gave up 0 bases, with 16 bases separating them. Germline V gives CDR1 SGHTA, CDR2 FQGNSA. CDR3 region: CASSLGSQGGDSNQPQHF. In DNA, the CDR3 is TGTGCCAGCAGCTTAGGTTCGCAGGGAGGTGATAGCAATCAGCCCCAGCATTTT. Drawing the rest from reference TRBV7-2 and TRBJ1-5, the complete variable domain is GAGVSQSPSNKVTEKGKDVELRCDPISGHTALYWYRQSLGQGLEFLIYFQGNSAPDKSGLPSDRFSAERTGGSVSTLTIQRTQQEDSAVYLCASSLGSQGGDSNQPQHFGDGTRLSIL.

This clone has just a few counts. This chain connects TRBV28 to TRBJ2-2; no clear D gene. The V and J ends lost 5 bases and 4 bases respectively, with 11 bases between them. The germline V gene has CDR1 MDHEN and CDR2 SYDVKM. The CDR3 spans 14 residues. The CDR3 sequence is CASSKILSTGELFF. Written as DNA, the CDR3 is TGTGCCAGCAGTAAGATTTTGAGCACCGGGGAGCTGTTTTTT.

The rearrangement uses TRBV30 and TRBJ2-1; the D is unclear. Germline values: CDR1 GTSNPN, CDR2 SVGIG (reference sequence). Trimming took 5 bases from V and 7 from J, leaving 21 bases between them. There are 15 residues in the CDR3. The CDR3 nucleotides read TGTGCCTGGGGGCGTTTTTTGGGGAAAGGGAATGAGCAGTTCTTC. This encodes CAWGRFLGKGNEQFF.

The chain employs TRBV27 and TRBJ1-2, with D maybe TRBD1 (5 bases). From germline, CDR1 is MNHEY and CDR2 SMNVEV (reference sequence). V lost 2 bases, J lost 1 base, and 8 bases lay in between. The CDR3 has 14 residues. The CDR3 spells CASSLIGGNYGYTF. The CDR3 nucleotides are TGTGCCAGCAGTTTAATTGGGGGTAACTATGGCTACACCTTC.

The V gene is TRBV19, the J gene TRBJ2-3; D uncertain. Germline CDR1 is LNHDA and CDR2 is SQIVND (reference sequence). V lost 10 bases and J 6 bases, leaving 11 bases between the germline ends. The CDR3 runs 11 residues. CDR3 protein: CATESWDTQYF. For the CDR3, the DNA is TGTGCCACCGAATCCTGGGATACGCAGTATTTT.

The chain recombines TRBV27 with TRBJ2-2; maybe TRBD1 (5 bases). The V end lost 6 bases, the J end lost 0 bases, and 14 bases lay between the germline ends. In germline, CDR1 is MNHEY, CDR2 SMNVEV (reference sequence). This CDR3 region has 16 residues. The CDR3 DNA reads TGTGCCAGCAGCGATCAGGGTAGATCGAACACCGGGGAGCTGTTTTTT. Its translation is CASSDQGRSNTGELFF.

V usage is TRBV9 and J usage is TRBJ2-3; D is possibly TRBD2 (6 bases). This CDR3 is 14 amino acids long. The germline V and J ends were trimmed by 1 base and 4 bases, with 10 bases remaining between them. Germline CDR1 SGDLS, CDR2 YYNGEE. The CDR3 spells CASSVRAGSDTQYF. In DNA, the CDR3 is TGTGCCAGCAGCGTAAGGGCGGGGTCAGATACGCAGTATTTT.

The chain joins TRBV7-3 to TRBJ2-1; 11 bases align to TRBD2. The V gene's germline CDR1 is SGHTA and CDR2 FQGTGA. The CDR3 runs 15 residues. The V gene end was trimmed by 6 bases and the J gene end by 4 bases; junction bases not matched to a gene: 5. As DNA, the CDR3 is TGTGCCAGCAGTACGGGACTAGCGGCTTACAATGAGCAGTTCTTC. Protein product: CASSTGLAAYNEQFF.

The chain is built from TRBV7-2 and TRBJ1-2, with D unclear. Germline lookup yields CDR1 SGHTA and CDR2 FQGNSA. V was trimmed by 5 bases and J by 4 bases, leaving 11 bases between them. The CDR3 is made up of 13 amino acids. The CDR3 DNA sequence: TGTGCCAGCAGCCCTCCGAGTGGCTATGGCTACACCTTC. Its translation: CASSPPSGYGYTF.

This clone was seen a handful of times. The chain carries TRBV2 and TRBJ1-2, with 7 bases lining up with TRBD1. The V gene end was trimmed by 7 bases and the J gene end by 8 bases; junction bases not matched to a gene: 10. Per the germline V gene, CDR1 is SNHLY and CDR2 is FYNNEI. The CDR3 is 13 residues long. The CDR3 sequence is CASMPGQWLGYTF. The CDR3, as DNA: TGTGCCAGCATGCCGGGACAGTGGTTGGGCTACACCTTC.